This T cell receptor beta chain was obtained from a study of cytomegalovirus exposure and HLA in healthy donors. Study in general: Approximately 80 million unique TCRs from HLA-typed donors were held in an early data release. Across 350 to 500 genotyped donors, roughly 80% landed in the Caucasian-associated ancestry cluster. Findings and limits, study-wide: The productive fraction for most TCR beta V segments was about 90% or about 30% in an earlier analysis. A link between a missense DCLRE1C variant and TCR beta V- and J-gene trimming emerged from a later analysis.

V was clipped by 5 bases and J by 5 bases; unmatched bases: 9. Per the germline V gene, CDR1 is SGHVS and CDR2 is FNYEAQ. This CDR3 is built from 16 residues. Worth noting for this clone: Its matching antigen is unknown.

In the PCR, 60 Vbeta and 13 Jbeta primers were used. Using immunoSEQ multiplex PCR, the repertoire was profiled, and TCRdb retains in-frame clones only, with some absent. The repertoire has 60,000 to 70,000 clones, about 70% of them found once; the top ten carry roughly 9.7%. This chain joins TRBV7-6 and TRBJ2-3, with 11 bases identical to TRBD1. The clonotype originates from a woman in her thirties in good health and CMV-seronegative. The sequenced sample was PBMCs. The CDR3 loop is CASSLGQGALGDTQYF. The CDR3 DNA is TGTGCCAGCAGCCTCGGACAGGGGGCGCTAGGAGATACGCAGTATTTT.